This T cell receptor (beta chain) was identified in a study of cytomegalovirus exposure and HLA in healthy donors. General study results and limits: Investigators reported fewer than 200 TCR beta chains as tied to cytomegalovirus.

The PCR had 60 Vbeta and 13 Jbeta primers. Generated by immunoSEQ multiplex PCR, the TCRdb table keeps only in-frame clones and is missing some. The data contain about 200,000 clones, about four fifths of them singletons. This CDR3 spans 14 amino acids. The V gene's germline CDR1 is SGDLS and CDR2 YYNGEE. Trimming cost V 1 base and J 4 bases, with 11 bases left between them. A word on this clone: Its antigen is unknown.

The sample comprised PBMCs. The J gene is TRBJ1-1, the V gene TRBV9; D is ambiguous. The TCR comes from a boy aged 2 to 9 in good health and CMV-seronegative. As DNA, the CDR3 is TGTGCCAGCAGCGTATCCCTCGAGCCCACTGAAGCTTTCTTT. It encodes CASSVSLEPTEAFF.